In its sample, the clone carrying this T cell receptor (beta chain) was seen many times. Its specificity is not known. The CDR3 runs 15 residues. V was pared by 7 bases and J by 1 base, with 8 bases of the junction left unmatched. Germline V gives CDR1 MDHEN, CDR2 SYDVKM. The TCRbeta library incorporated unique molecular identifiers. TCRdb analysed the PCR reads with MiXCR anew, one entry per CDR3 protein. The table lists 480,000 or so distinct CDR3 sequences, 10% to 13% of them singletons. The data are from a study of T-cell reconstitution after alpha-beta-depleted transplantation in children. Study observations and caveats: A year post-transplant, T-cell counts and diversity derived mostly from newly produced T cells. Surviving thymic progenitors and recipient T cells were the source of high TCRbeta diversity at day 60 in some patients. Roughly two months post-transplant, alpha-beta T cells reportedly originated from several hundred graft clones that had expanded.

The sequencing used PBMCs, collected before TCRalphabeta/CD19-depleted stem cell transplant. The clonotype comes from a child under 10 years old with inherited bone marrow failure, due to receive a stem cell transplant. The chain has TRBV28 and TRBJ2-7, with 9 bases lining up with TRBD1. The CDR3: CASTRGQGLSYEQYF. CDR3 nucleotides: TGTGCCAGCACCAGGGGACAGGGCCTTTCCTACGAGCAGTACTTC.